The 20 T cell receptor beta chains below were found in one sample sequenced in a study of T cells in Graves' hyperthyroidism and ophthalmopathy. RNA transcripts gave rise to amplified TCR beta CDR3 regions. TCR CDR3 regions were first amplified by RT-PCR with HTBI primers. In TCRdb, the multiplex PCR reads were re-called with MiXCR into one record per CDR3 protein. The repertoire includes about 350,000 distinct CDR3 sequences, about 15% of them detected once, and roughly 19% sits in the top ten. The specimen sequenced was blood. The receptors originated from an older woman with Graves' ophthalmopathy.

This clonotype was found a few times. The rearrangement joins TRBV24-1 to TRBJ2-1; the D is unclear. Trimming took off 4 bases at V and 0 bases at J, with 12 bases between the two ends. The CDR3 totals 16 residues. Germline V lookup: CDR1 KGHDR, CDR2 SFDVKD. The CDR3 DNA reads TGTGCCACCAGTGACGTTGACAAGAGCTCCTACAATGAGCAGTTCTTC. Translation gives CATSDVDKSSYNEQFF.

In its sample, this clonotype was seen many times. The V gene is TRBV6-1, the J gene TRBJ2-1; TRBD1 aligns across 9 bases. The CDR3 sequence is 15 residues long. The V gene's germline CDR1 is MNHNS and CDR2 SASEGT. The trim removed 5 bases at V and 10 bases at J, leaving 12 bases unmatched. In nucleotides, the CDR3 is TGTGCCAGCAGTTTGGGGACAGGGAGCTTTGGGGAGCAGTTCTTC. Its translation is CASSLGTGSFGEQFF.

In its sample, this clonotype was seen many times. This chain links TRBV27 with TRBJ2-1; possibly TRBD2 for D (5 bases). Trimming cost V 9 bases and J 7 bases, with 22 bases left between them. The CDR3 has 15 residues. Germline V gene lookup returns CDR1 MNHEY and CDR2 SMNVEV (reference sequence). Here the CDR3 DNA reads TGTGCCAGAGAGACTGAGGGCGCGCATCGGAATGAGCAGTTCTTC. Translation gives CARETEGAHRNEQFF.

This clonotype has just a few counts. CDR3 residues: CSARSGTSGSYEQYF. The CDR3 coding sequence is TGCAGTGCTAGATCGGGAACTAGCGGCTCCTACGAGCAGTACTTC. V and J are TRBV20-1 and TRBJ2-7; the match to TRBD2 covers 8 bases. This CDR3 has 15 amino acids. CDR1 is DFQATT and CDR2 is SNEGSKA in the germline V gene (reference sequence). Trimming at V came to 2 bases and at J to 0 bases, leaving 6 bases not matched to a gene.

The rearrangement joins TRBV6-2 or TRBV6-3 to TRBJ2-1, with 9 bases aligning to TRBD2. The ends lost 4 bases at V and 8 bases at J; junction bases unmatched: 9. The CDR3 has 15 residues. Germline V gene lookup returns CDR1 MNHEY and CDR2 SVGEGT. CDR3 sequence: CASSFGTSFRDEQFF. CDR3 bases: TGTGCCAGCAGTTTCGGGACTAGCTTTCGGGATGAGCAGTTCTTC.

This sequence joins TRBV5-1 and TRBJ1-1; D not resolved. The germline CDR1 and CDR2 sequences are SGHRS and YFSETQ. The CDR3 runs to 16 residues. V lost 3 bases to trimming and J lost 4 bases, with 19 bases between them. The CDR3: CASSSVEVRGGTEAFF. The CDR3 coding sequence is TGCGCCAGCAGCTCAGTGGAGGTGCGAGGAGGCACTGAAGCTTTCTTT.

This clonotype has at least ten counts. The chain uses TRBV6-1 and TRBJ2-7; D tentatively fits TRBD1 or TRBD2 (5 bases each). The CDR3 runs 14 residues. The V end lost 6 bases, the J end lost 7 bases, and 19 bases lay between the germline ends. Germline V gives CDR1 MNHNS, CDR2 SASEGT. The CDR3 spells CASSPRAGSREQYF. DNA of the CDR3: TGTGCCAGCAGCCCGCGGGCAGGGTCAAGGGAGCAGTACTTC.

This clonotype was observed at least ten times. The chain's CDR3 is CASSSPGLANTDTQYF. The CDR3 DNA is TGTGCCAGCAGCTCTCCGGGACTAGCGAACACAGATACGCAGTATTTT. The J gene is TRBJ2-3, the V gene TRBV7-8; 10 nucleotides align to TRBD2. CDR3 size: 16 residues. Looked up from germline, CDR1 is SGHVS and CDR2 is FQNEAQ. Unmatched junction bases numbered 6, after V lost 4 bases and J lost 2 bases.

The chain employs TRBV7-8 and TRBJ2-7; D perhaps matches TRBD2 (5 bases). Trimming shortened V by 0 bases and J by 3 bases, and 9 bases separated the two germline ends. The CDR3 consists of 14 residues. The germline V gene encodes CDR1 SGHVS and CDR2 FQNEAQ. In DNA, the CDR3 is TGTGCCAGCAGCTTAGCCTCGGGGAACTACGAGCAGTACTTC. Translating it yields CASSLASGNYEQYF.

This clonotype has at least ten counts. The CDR3 DNA reads as TGCGCCAGCAGCGGCTCAGCGGGAAGGACCGGGGAGCTGTTTTTT. This translates into CASSGSAGRTGELFF. The rearrangement uses TRBV5-1 and TRBJ2-2; 7 nucleotides align to TRBD2. The CDR3 length is 15 residues. V shed 4 bases, J shed 5 bases, and the junction held 8 bases outside the gene matches. Germline assignment: CDR1 SGHRS and CDR2 YFSETQ.

This clonotype has only a few counts. The CDR3: CSARAGGLASYEQYF. The CDR3 bases are TGCAGTGCTAGAGCCGGTGGGCTAGCCTCCTACGAGCAGTACTTC. This rearrangement joins TRBV20-1 to TRBJ2-7; possibly TRBD2 for D (5 bases). This CDR3 region has 15 residues. The germline gives CDR1 DFQATT, CDR2 SNEGSKA (reference sequence). Trimming removed 1 base at V and 0 bases at J, with 13 bases between.

This clonotype was found many times. This sequence joins TRBV7-2 and TRBJ2-2; 8 bases fit TRBD2. This CDR3 contains 15 residues. J gave up 5 bases and V 3 bases, and 5 bases lay outside the gene matches. CDR1 SGHTA and CDR2 FQGNSA come from the germline V gene. The CDR3 DNA is TGTGCCAGCAGCTTTCGAGCGGGAGAAACCGGGGAGCTGTTTTTT. This sequence encodes CASSFRAGETGELFF.

In its sample, this clonotype was seen many times. The chain combines TRBV30 with TRBJ1-5; D is undetermined. Trimming pared 1 base from V and 3 bases from J, leaving 7 bases between. This CDR3 spans 13 amino acids. Germline-derived CDR1 and CDR2 are GTSNPN and SVGIG (reference sequence). The CDR3 loop is CAWSGQVNQPQHF. DNA of the CDR3: TGTGCCTGGAGTGGGCAGGTCAATCAGCCCCAGCATTTT.

The table lists this clonotype with many counts. This chain connects TRBV3-1 to TRBJ2-7; 9 bases agree with TRBD1. The V and J ends lost 5 bases and 5 bases, in that order; junction bases with no gene match: 4. CDR3 length: 13 residues. CDR1 and CDR2 from the germline V gene are LGHDT and YNNKEL (reference sequence). The CDR3 nucleotides are TGTGCCAGCAGCAACAGGGGGCAACACGAGCAGTACTTC. It yields the protein CASSNRGQHEQYF.

This clonotype was picked up many times. The genes are TRBV11-2 and TRBJ2-2; 9 nucleotides agree with TRBD1. Germline V CDR1 and CDR2: SGHAT, FQNNGV. This CDR3 has 15 amino acids. V lost 7 bases to trimming and J lost 4 bases; unmatched junction nucleotides: 7. CDR3 region: CASIQDRGGTGELFF. In DNA form, the CDR3 reads TGTGCCAGCATCCAGGACAGGGGTGGCACCGGGGAGCTGTTTTTT.

This clonotype was detected many times. This rearrangement joins TRBV2 to TRBJ2-7; 12 bases are a match to TRBD2. Trimming removed 7 bases from V and 3 bases from J; junction bases left unmatched: 4. The CDR3 length is 14 residues. The V gene's germline CDR1 is SNHLY and CDR2 FYNNEI. The CDR3 sequence is CASTGLAGLYEQYF. The CDR3 nucleotides read TGTGCCAGCACCGGACTAGCGGGACTCTACGAGCAGTACTTC.

This clonotype was picked up many times. The gene calls are TRBV12-3 or TRBV12-4 and TRBJ2-7, with a tentative D call TRBD1 (6 bases). CDR3 length: 12 amino acids. The V gene lost 4 bases and the J gene lost 5 bases, with 9 bases spanning the gap. The CDR3 region has the DNA TGTGCCAGCAGTTCCTCAGGGGACGAGCAGTACTTC. It specifies CASSSSGDEQYF.

In this sample, this clonotype turned up many times. The chain combines TRBV28 with TRBJ2-7; 9 bases are a match to TRBD1. The CDR3 extends over 15 amino acids. V shed 5 bases, J shed 7 bases, and the junction held 12 bases outside the gene matches. Germline V lookup: CDR1 MDHEN, CDR2 SYDVKM. The CDR3 loop is CASSPSWDREREQYF. The CDR3 DNA reads as TGTGCCAGCAGTCCCTCCTGGGACAGGGAGAGGGAGCAGTACTTC.

The chain combines TRBV5-1 with TRBJ2-1, with D perhaps matching TRBD2 (5 bases). The ends were cut back, 0 bases at V and 4 bases at J, with 11 bases in the middle. The CDR3 sequence is 15 residues long. CDR1 is SGHRS and CDR2 is YFSETQ in the germline V gene. The CDR3 sequence: CASSLGEGPYNEQFF. CDR3 DNA: TGCGCCAGCAGCTTGGGTGAGGGCCCGTACAATGAGCAGTTCTTC.

The table lists this clonotype with many counts. J is TRBJ1-2 and V is TRBV2, with 8 nucleotides matching TRBD1. The CDR3 has 13 residues. V was pared by 6 bases and J by 7 bases, with 7 bases of the junction left unmatched. Looked up from germline, CDR1 is SNHLY and CDR2 is FYNNEI. The CDR3 nucleotides are TGTGCCAGCAGGCAACAGGGGGAAGTTGGCTACACCTTC. Protein: CASRQQGEVGYTF.